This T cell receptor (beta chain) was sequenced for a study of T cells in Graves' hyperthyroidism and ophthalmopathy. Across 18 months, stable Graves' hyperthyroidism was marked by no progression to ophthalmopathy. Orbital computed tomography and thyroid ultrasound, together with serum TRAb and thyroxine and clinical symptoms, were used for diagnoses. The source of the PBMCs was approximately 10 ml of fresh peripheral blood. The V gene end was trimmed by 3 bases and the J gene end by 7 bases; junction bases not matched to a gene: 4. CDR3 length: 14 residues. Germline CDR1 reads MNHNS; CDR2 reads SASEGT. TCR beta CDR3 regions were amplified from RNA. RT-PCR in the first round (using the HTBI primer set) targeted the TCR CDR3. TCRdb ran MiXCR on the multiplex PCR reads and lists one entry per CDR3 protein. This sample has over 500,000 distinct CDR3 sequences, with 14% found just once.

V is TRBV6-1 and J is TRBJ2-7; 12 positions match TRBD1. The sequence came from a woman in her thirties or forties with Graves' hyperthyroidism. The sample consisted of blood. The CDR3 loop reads CASSDGTGGREQYF. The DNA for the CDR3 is TGTGCCAGCAGTGATGGGACAGGGGGCAGAGAGCAGTACTTC.